The 30 T cell receptor beta chains reported below all come from one sample, sequenced in a study of Ad26.COV2.S vaccination and SARS-CoV-2 variants. Treatment denoted: over 15 received Ad26.COV2.S at low or high dose, single or two shots; about 5 received placebo; per-sample allocation not given. Sampling took place 63 days after the first vaccine or placebo injection. This table comes from immunoSEQ multiplex PCR, and its TCRdb copy is limited to in-frame clones, with some not included. Among about 680,000 clones listed, around 92% were seen once. The material was peripheral blood, obtained in a trial of Ad26.COV2.S vaccine versus placebo. The receptors derive from a person between 18 and 59 years old who received the Ad26.COV2.S COVID-19 vaccine or a placebo.

The rearrangement uses TRBV2 and TRBJ2-1; possible D gene TRBD2, 5 bases. The ends were cut back, 6 bases at V and 0 bases at J, with 18 bases in the middle. CDR3 length: 17 residues. Germline CDR1 is SNHLY and CDR2 is FYNNEI. The CDR3 nucleotides read TGTGCCAGCAGCCCTCCGAGAGCGGCCAGCTCCTACAATGAGCAGTTCTTC. Protein product: CASSPPRAASSYNEQFF.

CDR3 in DNA: TGCAGCGTTGCCCGGGACCTCCAAGAGACCCAGTACTTC. Translated, it gives CSVARDLQETQYF. The V gene is TRBV29-1, the J gene TRBJ2-5; D assignment may be TRBD1 or TRBD2 (5 bases each). The V end was cut by 4 bases, the J end by 1 base, with 10 bases between. Looked up from germline, CDR1 is SQVTM and CDR2 is ANQGSEA. The length of the CDR3 is 13 residues.

This chain joins TRBV15 and TRBJ2-7; 11 bases fit TRBD2. After removal of 3 bases from V and 6 bases from J, the junction contained 10 bases not matched to a gene. The CDR3 sequence is 16 residues long. Germline loops: CDR1 LNHNV, CDR2 YYDKDF (reference sequence). The chain's CDR3 is CATSRATSGRASEQYF. DNA for the CDR3: TGTGCCACCAGCAGGGCCACTAGCGGGAGAGCCTCCGAGCAGTACTTC.

The chain's CDR3 is CASRIYGQGGYGYTF. The DNA of the CDR3 is TGTGCCAGCAGGATATACGGACAGGGTGGCTATGGCTACACCTTC. The chain combines TRBV6-5 with TRBJ1-2; TRBD1 matches 8 bases. This CDR3 contains 15 residues. CDR1 is MNHEY, CDR2 SVGAGI, per germline. V shed 6 bases and J 4 bases; nucleotides not matched to a gene: 10.

V and J are TRBV15 and TRBJ1-5, with D perhaps TRBD1 (5 bases). Deletions cut 0 bases from V and 7 bases from J, with 16 bases between. This CDR3 comprises 16 residues. The V gene's germline CDR1 is LNHNV and CDR2 YYDKDF (reference sequence). This CDR3 is CATSRDLTAGGQPQHF. CDR3 nucleotides: TGTGCCACCAGCAGAGATTTAACGGCTGGGGGGCAGCCCCAGCATTTT.

As for this clone: This same CDR3 is encoded by further DNA sequences in the sample. The V call is TRBV11-3, the J call TRBJ2-5; 11 bases fit TRBD1. CDR3 length: 15 residues. Germline CDR1 SGHNT, CDR2 YENEEA. V shed 1 base and J 5 bases; nucleotides not matched to a gene: 3. CDR3 amino acids: CASSLGTGGEETQYF. In nucleotides, the CDR3 is TGTGCCAGCAGCTTAGGGACAGGGGGCGAGGAGACCCAGTACTTC.

The chain links TRBV18 to TRBJ1-2; D is unclear. The germline V gene encodes CDR1 KGHSH and CDR2 LQKENI. V gave up 5 bases and J gave up 6 bases, with 13 bases separating them. The CDR3 length is 13 residues. Written as DNA, the CDR3 is TGTGCCAGCTCAATTGGACCCCTGGATGGCTACACCTTC. Protein: CASSIGPLDGYTF.

This chain uses TRBV9 with TRBJ1-2; 9 positions agree with TRBD1. Losses at the gene ends were 4 bases for V and 0 bases for J; bases not matched to a gene: 4. Germline loops: CDR1 SGDLS, CDR2 YYNGEE. The CDR3 length is 15 residues. CDR3 sequence reads: CASSRDRAANYGYTF. The CDR3 coding sequence is TGTGCCAGCAGCCGGGACAGGGCAGCTAACTATGGCTACACCTTC.

This sequence joins TRBV30 and TRBJ1-5, with TRBD1 matching over 7 bases. In germline, CDR1 is GTSNPN, CDR2 SVGIG (reference sequence). The CDR3 covers 13 residues. Losses at the gene ends were 0 bases for V and 6 bases for J; bases not matched to a gene: 2. The CDR3 here is CAWSVQGFQPQHF. CDR3 DNA sequence: TGTGCCTGGAGTGTACAGGGGTTTCAGCCCCAGCATTTT.

The genes are TRBV29-1 and TRBJ2-7, with D perhaps matching TRBD2 (5 bases). The CDR3 sequence is 12 residues long. The V gene lost 4 bases and the J gene lost 7 bases, with 14 bases spanning the gap. The germline gives CDR1 SQVTM, CDR2 ANQGSEA. CDR3 DNA sequence: TGCAGCGTTGGCGGAGGATGGTCTGAGCAGTACTTC. Its translation is CSVGGGWSEQYF.

CDR3 DNA: TGTGCCAGCAGTTCCCTGCCGGGCGCCAGGGGGGGTGGCTACACCTTC. Translating it yields CASSSLPGARGGGYTF. The chain combines TRBV27 with TRBJ1-2; 7 bases align to TRBD1. The J segment lost 7 bases and the V segment lost 4 bases, leaving 15 bases of the junction unmatched. Germline CDR1 reads MNHEY; CDR2 reads SMNVEV (reference sequence). The CDR3 has 16 residues.

This clone was counted between two and nine times. The CDR3 DNA follows: TGTGCCAGCAGTGCGGGGGCGAGTGGAAACACCATATATTTT. Amino acid sequence: CASSAGASGNTIYF. The chain combines TRBV27 with TRBJ1-3, with D possibly TRBD1 on 6 matching bases. The germline V gene encodes CDR1 MNHEY and CDR2 SMNVEV (reference sequence). The CDR3 extends over 14 amino acids. The germline V and J ends were trimmed by 5 bases and 3 bases, with 11 bases remaining between them.

The J gene is TRBJ1-1, the V gene TRBV7-3; D not resolved. V was cut by 4 bases and J by 5 bases, with 11 bases left in between. This CDR3 is 13 amino acids long. CDR1 is SGHTA, CDR2 FQGTGA, per germline. CDR3 nucleotides: TGTGCCAGCAGCTGGGGAATAGGGACTGAAGCTTTCTTT. Translated, it gives CASSWGIGTEAFF.

The DNA of the CDR3 is TGTGCCAGCAGTGAGGAGGGACAGCCCCAGCATTTT. Translated: CASSEEGQPQHF. V and J are TRBV2 and TRBJ1-5, with D uncertain. V lost 3 bases and J lost 7, with 7 bases in between. Germline V gives CDR1 SNHLY, CDR2 FYNNEI. The CDR3 has 12 residues. Supplemented by reference TRBV2 and TRBJ1-5, the full variable domain reads EPEVTQTPSHQVTQMGQEVILRCVPISNHLYFYWYRQILGQKVEFLVSFYNNEISEKSEIFDDQFSVERPDGSNFTLKIRSTKLEDSAMYFCASSEEGQPQHFGDGTRLSIL.

The chain uses TRBV24-1 and TRBJ2-3; TRBD2 might be the D (5 bases). CDR3 size: 16 residues. Trimming left V 3 bases short and J 2 bases short, with 14 bases between. CDR1 and CDR2 from the germline V gene are KGHDR and SFDVKD. CDR3 residues: CATSDRSGPSTDTQYF. The CDR3 bases are TGTGCCACCAGTGATCGCAGCGGACCATCCACAGATACGCAGTATTTT.

About this clone: Within the sample, other DNA sequences also encode this same CDR3. The V and J genes are TRBV3-1 (or the pseudogene TRBV3-2) and TRBJ2-7; unclear D gene. Germline V lookup: CDR1 LGHDT, CDR2 YNNKEL (reference sequence). The CDR3 is made up of 11 amino acids. V was cut by 2 bases and J by 3 bases, with 2 bases left in between. CDR3 residues: CASSQNYEQYF. CDR3 DNA: TGTGCCAGCAGCCAAAACTACGAGCAGTACTTC.

The chain couples TRBV7-9 to TRBJ1-2, with D tentatively TRBD1 (5 bases). V was trimmed by 3 bases and J by 7 bases, leaving 12 bases between them. The germline V gene encodes CDR1 SEHNR and CDR2 FQNEAQ (reference sequence). The length of the CDR3 is 13 residues. The CDR3 region is CASSFSEGLGYTF. DNA of the CDR3: TGTGCCAGCAGCTTTTCCGAGGGGCTTGGCTACACCTTC.

J is TRBJ2-2 and V is TRBV5-4, with 7 bases fitting TRBD1. With V trimmed by 5 bases and J by 9 bases, 10 bases remained unmatched. The CDR3 has 14 residues. Germline CDR1 reads SGHNT; CDR2 reads YYREEE (reference sequence). Here the CDR3 DNA reads TGTGCCAGCAGGAACGGGACAGCCTTTCGGGAGCTGTTTTTT. This sequence encodes CASRNGTAFRELFF. The full variable domain, rest sourced from reference TRBV5-4 and TRBJ2-2, is ETGVTQSPTHLIKTRGQQVTLRCSSQSGHNTVSWYQQALGQGPQFIFQYYREEENGRGNFPPRFSGLQFPNYSSELNVNALELDDSALYLCASRNGTAFRELFFGEGSRLTVL.

This rearrangement joins TRBV27 to TRBJ1-3; weak D call: TRBD1 (5 bases). Trimming took off 0 bases at V and 2 bases at J, with 14 bases between the two ends. The V gene's germline CDR1 is MNHEY and CDR2 SMNVEV (reference sequence). CDR3 length equals 17 residues. CDR3 bases: TGTGCCAGCAGTTTATCGGGAGGCTCGGGGCCTGGAAACACCATATATTTT. Amino acid sequence: CASSLSGGSGPGNTIYF.

Turning to this clone: Its ends do not fully match the called genes, so a read error is possible. The chain employs TRBV4-2 and TRBJ2-2; D may be TRBD1 (5 bases). The CDR3 is 14 amino acids. From germline, CDR1 is LGHNA and CDR2 YNFKEQ. CDR3 region: CASSRPDITGELFF. The CDR3 coding sequence is TGTGCCAGCAGCCGCCCGGACATCACCGGAGAGCTGTTTTTT.

CDR3 sequence reads: CASSPSPGTGYEQYF. The CDR3 coding sequence is TGTGCCAGCAGCCCTAGTCCCGGGACAGGGTACGAGCAGTACTTC. The rearrangement uses TRBV5-6 and TRBJ2-7, with 9 bases fitting TRBD1. The CDR3 spans 15 residues. In germline, CDR1 is SGHDT, CDR2 YYEEEE. The ends lost 4 bases at V and 4 bases at J; junction bases unmatched: 9.

The chain recombines TRBV19 with TRBJ1-1, with a weak D call TRBD1 (5 bases). Germline V gene sequence: CDR1 LNHDA, CDR2 SQIVND (reference sequence). Deletions cut 9 bases from V and 3 bases from J, with 26 bases between. The CDR3 has 17 residues. In nucleotides, the CDR3 is TGTGCCAGCCGGCGAGGACGGCTGAGGGACGGGGACACTGAAGCTTTCTTT. Translating it yields CASRRGRLRDGDTEAFF.

This rearrangement joins TRBV29-1 to TRBJ1-2; D remains ambiguous. V lost 4 bases to trimming and J lost 8 bases, with 20 bases between them. This CDR3 is 14 amino acids long. Germline assignment: CDR1 SQVTM and CDR2 ANQGSEA. The CDR3 region is CSVGSGLIFSGYTF. The CDR3 DNA follows: TGCAGCGTTGGTTCGGGCCTAATCTTCTCGGGCTACACCTTC.

The V and J genes are TRBV6-5 and TRBJ1-2, with D possibly matching TRBD1 (5 bases). Trimming pared 8 bases from V and 6 bases from J, leaving 19 bases between. Germline V gene lookup returns CDR1 MNHEY and CDR2 SVGAGI. CDR3 size: 14 residues. CDR3 DNA: TGTGCCAGCCGGTGGGGGGGACGGTGGGATGGCTACACCTTC. Its protein is CASRWGGRWDGYTF.

The chain carries TRBV6-5 and TRBJ2-5; 14 bases are a match to TRBD2. The length of the CDR3 is 15 residues. Germline trimming cut 6 bases from V and 4 bases from J; bases unmatched to any gene: 4. Germline V gene lookup returns CDR1 MNHEY and CDR2 SVGAGI. The CDR3 sequence is CASSPGTSGRETQYF. CDR3 bases: TGTGCCAGCAGCCCCGGGACTAGCGGGAGAGAGACCCAGTACTTC.

This clone was detected once. The rearrangement joins TRBV13 to TRBJ1-3, with D unclear. Germline V gives CDR1 PRHDT, CDR2 FYEKMQ (reference sequence). With 8 bases removed from V and 2 bases from J, the gap between germline ends came to 7 bases. The CDR3 spans 12 residues. The DNA for the CDR3 is TGTGCCAGCGAGGGTCCTGGAAACACCATATATTTT. Protein: CASEGPGNTIYF.

CDR3 in amino acids: CASTLREGGPYEQYF. CDR3 DNA: TGCGCCAGCACCCTGAGGGAGGGGGGCCCCTACGAGCAGTACTTC. The V and J genes are TRBV5-1 and TRBJ2-7; maybe TRBD2 (7 bases). Germline CDR1 SGHRS, CDR2 YFSETQ. The CDR3 covers 15 residues. Trimming stripped 6 bases from V and 2 bases from J, with 18 bases between.

This clone showed up just a few times. This chain joins TRBV6-6 and TRBJ1-4; no reliable D call. In germline, CDR1 is MNHNY, CDR2 SVGAGI (reference sequence). Between the trimmed V and J ends, which lost 2 bases and 7 bases, there was a span of 14 bases. There are 15 residues in the CDR3. This CDR3 is CASSYGGEWGEKLFF. The CDR3 coding sequence is TGTGCCAGCAGTTACGGTGGGGAGTGGGGTGAAAAACTGTTTTTT.

A note on this clone: The same CDR3 is also encoded by other DNA sequences in this sample. This chain connects TRBV20-1 to TRBJ2-4; the D gene is possibly TRBD2 (6 bases). V was pared by 3 bases and J by 7 bases, with 7 bases between. Germline V CDR1 and CDR2: DFQATT, SNEGSKA (reference sequence). The CDR3 runs 11 residues. The CDR3 nucleotides read TGCAGTGCTAGCCGGGGGAACATTCAGTACTTC. Amino acid sequence: CSASRGNIQYF.

Only one count was recorded for this clone. The CDR3 DNA sequence: TGTGCCGCCCAGGCTAGGATGAATGAAAAACTGTTTTTT. It yields the protein CAAQARMNEKLFF. The rearrangement uses TRBV10-3 and TRBJ1-4; unclear D gene. Germline assignment: CDR1 ENHRY and CDR2 SYGVKD. The CDR3 totals 13 residues. Trimming took off 11 bases at V and 5 bases at J, with 15 bases between the two ends.